Below, 20 T cell receptor beta chains from the same sample are listed, as sequenced in a study of cytomegalovirus exposure and HLA in healthy donors. Clones were read by immunoSEQ multiplex PCR, and TCRdb kept only the in-frame ones, dropping some. The table shows approximately 300,000 clones, with 86% occurring only once. The material sequenced was PBMCs. The receptors stem from a woman aged 18-30 years in good health and CMV-seronegative.

This clone has a handful of counts. This sequence joins TRBV18 and TRBJ1-5, with D perhaps TRBD1 (6 bases). In germline, CDR1 is KGHSH, CDR2 LQKENI. Trimming shortened V by 1 base and J by 7 bases, and 11 bases separated the two germline ends. The CDR3 sequence is 14 residues long. As DNA, the CDR3 is TGTGCCAGCTCACCACGAGGGGGGGGGCAGCCCCAGCATTTT. This translates into CASSPRGGGQPQHF. Using reference TRBV18 and TRBJ1-5 for the parts outside the CDR3, the full variable domain is NAGVMQNPRHLVRRRGQEARLRCSPMKGHSHVYWYRQLPEEGLKFMVYLQKENIIDESGMPKERFSAEFPKEGPSILRIQQVVRGDSAAYFCASSPRGGGQPQHFGDGTRLSIL.

This clone was found once. V gene TRBV6-5 combines with J gene TRBJ1-4; 7 nucleotides agree with TRBD1. The CDR3 runs 16 residues. CDR1 and CDR2 (germline): MNHEY, SVGAGI. V gave up 4 bases and J gave up 7 bases; unmatched junction bases: 12. The CDR3 sequence: CASSFIQGPPSEKLFF. The DNA for the CDR3 is TGTGCCAGCAGTTTCATACAGGGGCCGCCTAGTGAAAAACTGTTTTTT.

The genes are TRBV29-1 and TRBJ1-5, with a weak D call TRBD1 (6 bases). The V gene lost 4 bases and the J gene lost 3 bases, with 10 bases spanning the gap. CDR3 size: 13 residues. Germline lookup yields CDR1 SQVTM and CDR2 ANQGSEA. The CDR3 DNA sequence: TGCAGCGTTGGCGGACAGTCCAATCAGCCCCAGCATTTT. Translated, it gives CSVGGQSNQPQHF.

The chain employs TRBV15 and TRBJ2-7; 7 positions match TRBD2. The CDR3 totals 15 residues. With 3 bases clipped from V and 4 bases from J, the junction kept 9 bases outside the gene matches. Germline CDR1 LNHNV, CDR2 YYDKDF (reference sequence). CDR3 sequence (DNA): TGTGCCACCAGCAGGGATCCCTCCGGGGGGTACGAGCAGTACTTC. This translates into CATSRDPSGGYEQYF.

The chain has TRBV10-2 and TRBJ2-5, with 8 bases aligning to TRBD1. Germline lookup yields CDR1 WSHSY and CDR2 SAAADI. With V trimmed by 4 bases and J by 3 bases, 4 bases remained unmatched. There are 14 residues in the CDR3. Here the CDR3 DNA reads TGCGCCAGCAGTGTCTCAGGGGGCAAAGAGACCCAGTACTTC. This sequence encodes CASSVSGGKETQYF.

V gene TRBV4-3 combines with J gene TRBJ2-6, with 9 nucleotides matching TRBD1. The V segment lost 8 bases and the J segment 0 bases; nucleotides outside the gene matches: 5. CDR3 length equals 16 residues. The germline CDR1 and CDR2 sequences are LGHNA and YSLEER. The CDR3 reads CASGQGTSSGANVLTF. The CDR3 coding sequence is TGCGCCAGCGGACAGGGGACGAGCTCTGGGGCCAACGTCCTGACTTTC.

This clone showed up just once. The chain recombines TRBV6-5 with TRBJ2-7, with D tentatively TRBD2 (5 bases). Germline lookup yields CDR1 MNHEY and CDR2 SVGAGI. V lost 0 bases and J lost 3, with 12 bases in between. The CDR3 length is 15 residues. CDR3 DNA: TGTGCCAGCAGTTACTCCTTAGAGGGTGGCTACGAGCAGTACTTC. It yields the protein CASSYSLEGGYEQYF.

This chain joins TRBV9 and TRBJ1-5; D remains unclear. The CDR3 contains 16 residues. From germline, CDR1 is SGDLS and CDR2 YYNGEE. V was cut by 7 bases and J by 0 bases, with 17 bases left in between. CDR3 in amino acids: CASLKIQVTSNQPQHF. CDR3 nucleotide sequence: TGTGCCAGCCTAAAAATCCAAGTAACTAGCAATCAGCCCCAGCATTTT. The whole variable domain, filled in from reference TRBV9 and TRBJ1-5, reads DSGVTQTPKHLITATGQRVTLRCSPRSGDLSVYWYQQSLDQGLQFLIQYYNGEERAKGNILERFSAQQFPDLHSELNLSSLELGDSALYFCASLKIQVTSNQPQHFGDGTRLSIL.

Only a few counts were recorded for this clone. The chain has TRBV9 and TRBJ1-5; the D gene is possibly TRBD1 (6 bases). The CDR3 loop spans 12 amino acids. V lost 7 bases to trimming and J lost 8 bases, with 13 bases between them. Per germline, CDR1 SGDLS and CDR2 YYNGEE. This CDR3 reads CASGREGEPQHF. The CDR3 DNA reads as TGTGCCAGCGGGAGGGAGGGGGAGCCCCAGCATTTT.

The chain carries TRBV11-3 and TRBJ2-2, with 7 bases fitting TRBD2. V lost 3 bases and J lost 1; bases outside the gene matches: 8. The length of the CDR3 is 17 residues. The V gene's germline CDR1 is SGHNT and CDR2 YENEEA. The CDR3 DNA reads as TGTGCCAGCAGCTTTTCCCGAGCTAGCGGGAACACCGGGGAGCTGTTTTTT. Translation gives CASSFSRASGNTGELFF.

The rearrangement joins TRBV15 to TRBJ2-1; D is perhaps TRBD1 (5 bases). The CDR3 consists of 15 residues. The germline V gene encodes CDR1 LNHNV and CDR2 YYDKDF (reference sequence). Trimming stripped 3 bases from V and 2 bases from J, with 11 bases between. The CDR3 DNA follows: TGTGCCACCAGCAGCCCAGGGTTCCCCTACAATGAGCAGTTCTTC. This sequence encodes CATSSPGFPYNEQFF.

V gene TRBV6-5 combines with J gene TRBJ1-5; a possible D gene is TRBD1 (5 bases). Germline loops: CDR1 MNHEY, CDR2 SVGAGI. CDR3 length equals 12 residues. The CDR3 sequence is CATGGNNQPQHF. As DNA, the CDR3 is TGTGCGACGGGGGGGAACAATCAGCCCCAGCATTTT.

This chain joins TRBV7-9 and TRBJ1-3; 8 bases line up with TRBD1. The V segment lost 5 bases and the J segment 8 bases; nucleotides outside the gene matches: 8. This CDR3 spans 14 amino acids. Germline CDR1 SEHNR, CDR2 FQNEAQ (reference sequence). The CDR3 sequence is CASSVGQGADTIYF. CDR3 nucleotide sequence: TGTGCCAGCAGCGTCGGACAGGGTGCGGACACCATATATTTT.

The rearrangement uses TRBV7-8 and TRBJ2-3; 10 nucleotides align to TRBD1. The V gene end was trimmed by 0 bases and the J gene end by 5 bases; junction bases not matched to a gene: 11. Germline loops: CDR1 SGHVS, CDR2 FQNEAQ. This CDR3 is 18 amino acids long. CDR3 sequence reads: CASSLALGTGDSGDTQYF. The CDR3, as DNA: TGTGCCAGCAGCTTAGCGCTGGGGACAGGGGATTCAGGAGATACGCAGTATTTT.

The CDR3: CASSPRGSGYEQYF. The CDR3 region has the DNA TGTGCCAGCAGCCCCCGGGGTAGCGGGTACGAGCAGTACTTC. The V and J genes are TRBV9 and TRBJ2-7; 7 nucleotides align to TRBD2. J was trimmed by 4 bases and V by 4 bases; bases with no gene match: 8. The germline CDR1 and CDR2 sequences are SGDLS and YYNGEE. This CDR3 has 14 residues.

This chain joins TRBV13 and TRBJ2-2; D uncertain. Germline V gene lookup returns CDR1 PRHDT and CDR2 FYEKMQ (reference sequence). The V and J ends lost 5 bases and 1 base respectively, with 14 bases between them. The length of the CDR3 is 16 residues. CDR3 sequence: CASSHLVPGNTGELFF. The CDR3, as DNA: TGTGCCAGCAGCCACTTAGTGCCGGGGAACACCGGGGAGCTGTTTTTT.

The chain links TRBV15 to TRBJ2-5; 9 bases fit TRBD2. The CDR3 has 16 amino acids. Germline loops: CDR1 LNHNV, CDR2 YYDKDF (reference sequence). V lost 0 bases to trimming and J lost 5 bases; unmatched junction nucleotides: 7. CDR3 region: CATSREGAGGVETQYF. In nucleotides, the CDR3 is TGTGCCACCAGCAGAGAGGGGGCGGGAGGGGTGGAGACCCAGTACTTC. Full variable domain (remainder filled in from reference TRBV15 and TRBJ2-5): DAMVIQNPRYQVTQFGKPVTLSCSQTLNHNVMYWYQQKSSQAPKLLFHYYDKDFNNEADTPDNFQSRRPNTSFCFLDIRSPGLGDTAMYLCATSREGAGGVETQYFGPGTRLLVL.

In nucleotides, the CDR3 is TGTGCCAGCAGCCAAGCCCAGACAGGGATTAACACTGAAGCTTTCTTT. It codes for CASSQAQTGINTEAFF. V gene TRBV4-2 combines with J gene TRBJ1-1, with 7 bases identical to TRBD1. This CDR3 has 16 amino acids. Looked up from germline, CDR1 is LGHNA and CDR2 is YNFKEQ. J gave up 2 bases and V 1 base, and 7 bases lay outside the gene matches.

The chain combines TRBV6-1 with TRBJ2-7; D might be TRBD2 (5 bases). V shed 8 bases and J shed 5 bases, with 13 bases lying between them. Germline V gene data show CDR1 as MNHNS and CDR2 as SASEGT. The CDR3 is 12 amino acids. CDR3: CASGFWRDEQYF. CDR3 DNA: TGTGCCAGCGGCTTCTGGCGGGACGAGCAGTACTTC.

This chain uses TRBV5-4 with TRBJ2-7; possibly TRBD1 for D (5 bases). Per germline, CDR1 SGHNT and CDR2 YYREEE (reference sequence). The CDR3 extends over 14 amino acids. Trimming stripped 4 bases from V and 2 bases from J, with 13 bases between. The CDR3 here is CASSPPDSPYEQYF. The CDR3 DNA is TGTGCCAGCAGCCCCCCAGACAGCCCCTACGAGCAGTACTTC. The variable domain in full, completed from reference TRBV5-4 and TRBJ2-7, reads ETGVTQSPTHLIKTRGQQVTLRCSSQSGHNTVSWYQQALGQGPQFIFQYYREEENGRGNFPPRFSGLQFPNYSSELNVNALELDDSALYLCASSPPDSPYEQYFGPGTRLTVT.